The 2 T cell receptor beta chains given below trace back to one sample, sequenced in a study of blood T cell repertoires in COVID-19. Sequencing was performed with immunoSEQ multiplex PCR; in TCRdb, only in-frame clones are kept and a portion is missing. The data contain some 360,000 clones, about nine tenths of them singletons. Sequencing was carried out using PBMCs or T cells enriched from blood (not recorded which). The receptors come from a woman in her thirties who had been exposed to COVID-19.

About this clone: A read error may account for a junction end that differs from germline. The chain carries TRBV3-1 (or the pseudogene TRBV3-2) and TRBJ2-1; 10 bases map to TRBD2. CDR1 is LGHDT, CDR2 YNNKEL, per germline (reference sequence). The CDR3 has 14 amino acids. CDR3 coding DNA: TGTGCCAGCAGCCAAGATGCCCTAGCGGGAGTCCCCGTCTTC. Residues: CASSQDALAGVPVF.

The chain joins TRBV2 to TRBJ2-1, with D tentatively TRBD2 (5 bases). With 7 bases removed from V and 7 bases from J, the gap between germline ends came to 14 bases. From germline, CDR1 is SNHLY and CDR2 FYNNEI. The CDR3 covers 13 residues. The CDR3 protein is CASTPTQRNEQFF. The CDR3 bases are TGTGCCAGCACCCCCACCCAGCGGAATGAGCAGTTCTTC.